This TCR beta chain is from a study of early T cells in non-severe SARS-CoV-2 infection (dated by TCRdb to 2020 to 2022). As for the study more broadly: TCR sequencing used bulk RNA from unsorted whole blood, so alpha and beta chains could not be paired.

What the research found in general, with its limitations: VDJdb matching was skewed toward anti-spike CD8 responses and likely underestimated virus-specific expansions by missing private and CD4 specificities.

Library generation was performed with 5' RACE. Sequencing was carried out with a NextSeq 500. To correct for sequencing error and PCR bias, the TCR library protocol tagged individual cDNA molecules with unique molecular identifiers. TCR alpha and beta chains were both sequenced, and the abundances of alpha and beta sequences in each sample were closely correlated with each other. The study's own analysis went as follows. Decombinator V4 was used to annotate the V gene, J gene and CDR3 of the TCR sequences. Expanded TCRs were defined as changing significantly between any two time points under a Poisson model with p below 0.0001. TCR abundances were normalised to the total number of TCRs sequenced per sample and expressed as counts per million. MAIT TCRs were defined by TRAV1-2 paired with TRAJ12, TRAJ20 or TRAJ33, and iNKT TCRs by TRAV10 paired with TRAJ18. VDJdb, accessed on 1 November 2021, was searched for TCRs annotated for CMV, EBV and SARS-CoV-2, and TCRs annotated for more than one antigen were excluded. The raw public reads went through TCRdb reprocessing: fastp at Q25, MiXCR clone calling, in-frame beta chains kept. Merged by CDR3 protein, the rows form single entries marked with the most common genes and DNA. These V and J calls originate from TCRdb's pipeline instead of the authors' own analysis. Within this sample are around 93,000 distinct CDR3 sequences, with 10% to 15% of them counted one time only. The ten largest clones represent approximately 4.7% of the sample.

V sheds 4 bases and J sheds 9 bases, leaving 22 bases between their ends. From its cysteine to its phenylalanine, the CDR3 spans 15 amino acids. The CDR3 DNA has 45 bases and is translated from base 1. Based on the germline V gene (reference sequence), the CDR1 and CDR2 sequences are DFQATT and SNEGSKA. The study was a case-control design nested within a healthcare worker cohort in London, UK, with weekly nasopharyngeal swab PCR tests and blood sampling. Between 23 and 31 March 2020, the week of the UK lockdown, healthcare workers were enrolled and then followed up weekly for as long as 16 weeks. This clonotype was seen at least ten times. What antigen it recognizes has not been identified. Base-call qualities are not available, and no considerably larger clone is one nucleotide away.

The clonotype originates from an adult who was a healthcare worker with PCR-confirmed SARS-CoV-2 infection or an uninfected control (not recorded which). The chain is made from TRBV20-1 and TRBJ2-1, with no D gene named confidently. The material sequenced was whole blood, taken at baseline. The CDR3 region has the sequence CSAILGPPPLGEQFF. The DNA reads as follows: TGCAGTGCTATTCTCGGACCCCCTCCTCTAGGTGAGCAGTTCTTC.